The sequence of this TCR beta chain was determined in a study of human versus mouse CDR3 diversity and MHC coevolution (dated by TCRdb to 2016 to 2017). As for the study more broadly: The immunoSEQ assay was reported to detect one in 200,000 T cells and to minimize multiplex PCR amplification bias. Across mouse and human samples, each sample had between roughly 0.6 x 10^7 and 1.7 x 10^7 valid reads. Human naive CD4 T cell repertoires served as a reference for TCR selection on multiple MHC II alleles, compared against human-TCR-locus transgenic mice with single MHC II. Three healthy volunteer blood donors were included in the human cohort, with one aged 30 to 40, one aged 40 to 49 and one aged 60 to 70 at collection.

Naive CD4 T cells, defined as CD45RO-negative and CD62L-positive, were isolated from PBMCs by fluorescence-activated cell sorting. From each donor, about 48 ml of fresh peripheral blood was taken, and Ficoll density centrifugation was then used to isolate PBMCs. Cells were sorted on a FACSAria III instrument, and every sample had a purity above 90%. The germline V gene yields MRHNA for CDR1 and SNTAGT for CDR2. Including the terminal cysteine and phenylalanine, the CDR3 comprises 16 residues. Only the CDR3 region is kept as DNA, spanning 48 bases read in frame from base 1. At the junction V is shortened by 4 bases and J by 4 bases; bases outside the gene matches: 10. Genomic DNA was extracted from the sorted cells using the QIAGEN blood and tissue kit and was quantified on a NanoDrop 1000. Using multiplex PCR of genomic DNA, the immunoSEQ platform deep sequenced and quantified the TCR alpha and beta chains. The paper's processing steps were these. IMGT gene and region definitions were used for annotation of the TCR sequences. Out-of-frame rearrangements served as a stand-in for the preselection repertoire and were compared with in-frame clonotypes. Repertoire size was estimated with the iCHAO1 estimator supplied with the immunoSEQ platform. A Gini index based on the Lorenz curve was applied to in-frame amino acid clonotypes to measure clonal inequality. Shared clonotypes were counted with the intersect function of the R package tcR, and similarity was scored with the Jaccard index. Principal component analysis of V, J and V-J usage frequencies was run with the R prcomp function without normalization. Sourced from immuneACCESS, this table was stored by TCRdb with only in-frame sequences that have V and J called. A share of the clones is absent; for the studies checked, an unresolved V gene accounts for under half, and the remainder has no known explanation. The D gene and trimming were derived from the DNA, and the V and J assignments and clone size from that table. For this sample there are approximately 81,000 clones; around 93% appear just once. Around 1.5% of the sample is taken by the ten largest.

Note on this clone: Its antigen is not yet known. No much larger clonotype is one base removed from it; base qualities were not supplied.

Results the study describes overall, beyond this receptor: According to iCHAO1 estimates, humans had the largest TCR beta repertoire, about 1.7 million clonotypes, which was attributed likely to selection by multiple MHC II molecules. On average, more CDR3 deletions and insertions were observed in humans than in mice, indicating greater exonuclease and TdT activity. Repertoire diversity was not regarded as directly comparable between humans and mice because human T cells were selected on several MHC II alleles. Among all compared groups, most of the three human donors had the lowest clonal inequality scores.

The sequence was collected from a person between 25 and 70 years old in good health. The chain joins TRBV6-4 to TRBJ2-1; TRBD2 fits 7 bases in the junction. The sample taken for sequencing was naive CD4+ T cells from blood. The cell subset or site label corresponds to: CD45RO-negative CD62L-positive naive CD4 T cells. The CDR3 amino acid sequence is: CASSVGRAGPYNEQFF. The DNA is as follows: TGTGCCAGCAGTGTAGGTCGAGCGGGGCCTTACAATGAGCAGTTCTTC.